The T cell receptor beta chain described here comes from a study of technical replicates of blood from several donors. The assay was immunoSEQ multiplex PCR, and TCRdb's table has in-frame clones only and misses some. This table holds roughly 15,000 clones, 65% to 85% found once. The source is a human donor in good health. Sequenced input: PBMCs.

The chain's CDR3 is CATSYRGQDEKLFF. CDR3 in DNA: TGTGCCACTAGCTATCGTGGGCAAGATGAAAAACTGTTTTTT. The chain has TRBV6-5 and TRBJ1-4; D gene unclear. The germline V gene has CDR1 MNHEY and CDR2 SVGAGI. Trimming removed 10 bases at V and 6 bases at J, with 18 bases between. The CDR3 sequence is 14 residues long.